A single sample gave rise to the 17 T cell receptor beta chains below, sequenced in a study of OX40 agonist ivuxolimab in advanced cancers. Clones were sequenced by immunoSEQ multiplex PCR, and TCRdb holds only the in-frame ones, with some missing. This table has tens of thousands of clones, approximately 88% appearing once. The sequenced sample was CD4+ or CD8+ T cells sorted from blood, obtained in a trial of the OX40 agonist ivuxolimab. These receptors came from an adult with an advanced solid tumor such as melanoma, head and neck, liver or kidney cancer.

The chain couples TRBV2 to TRBJ2-3, with 7 nucleotides matching TRBD2. The junction had 20 bases not matched to a gene; V was cut back by 4 bases and J by 1 base. The CDR3 runs to 20 residues. Germline assignment: CDR1 SNHLY and CDR2 FYNNEI. The CDR3 is CASSAGVRVAGEHGTDTQYF. As DNA, the CDR3 is TGTGCCAGCAGTGCCGGAGTTAGAGTAGCGGGCGAGCATGGCACAGATACGCAGTATTTT.

This rearrangement joins TRBV6-4 to TRBJ2-2; D ambiguous. Trimming left V 2 bases short and J 6 bases short, with 10 bases between. This CDR3 has 14 residues. From germline, CDR1 is MRHNA and CDR2 SNTAGT. The CDR3 nucleotides read TGTGCCAGCAGTGACACCTGGGCTCCCGGGGAGCTGTTTTTT. Its translation: CASSDTWAPGELFF.

The genes are TRBV27 and TRBJ2-5; TRBD2 aligns across 13 bases. This CDR3 is 16 amino acids long. CDR1 is MNHEY, CDR2 SMNVEV, per germline (reference sequence). V lost 5 bases and J lost 5; bases outside the gene matches: 8. CDR3 loop: CASSPPGLAGIETQYF. The DNA for the CDR3 is TGTGCCAGCAGTCCACCGGGACTAGCGGGAATTGAGACCCAGTACTTC.

The rearrangement joins TRBV2 to TRBJ2-5; D is ambiguous. Trimming removed 2 bases at V and 5 bases at J, with 3 bases between. Germline V gives CDR1 SNHLY, CDR2 FYNNEI. CDR3 length: 11 residues. CDR3 protein: CASSERETQYF. CDR3 nucleotide sequence: TGTGCCAGCAGTGAACGGGAGACCCAGTACTTC.

The chain recombines TRBV18 with TRBJ2-1, with 9 bases matching TRBD1. This CDR3 spans 15 amino acids. The V segment lost 5 bases and the J segment 2 bases; nucleotides outside the gene matches: 4. Germline assignment: CDR1 KGHSH and CDR2 LQKENI. CDR3 protein: CASSTTGGPYNEQFF. The CDR3, as DNA: TGTGCCAGCTCAACCACAGGGGGCCCCTACAATGAGCAGTTCTTC. Supplemented by reference TRBV18 and TRBJ2-1, the full variable domain reads NAGVMQNPRHLVRRRGQEARLRCSPMKGHSHVYWYRQLPEEGLKFMVYLQKENIIDESGMPKERFSAEFPKEGPSILRIQQVVRGDSAAYFCASSTTGGPYNEQFFGPGTRLTVL.

The chain recombines TRBV5-4 with TRBJ2-1, with a possible D match to TRBD1 (8 bases). Germline loops: CDR1 SGHNT, CDR2 YYREEE (reference sequence). With 3 bases removed from V and 12 bases from J, the gap between germline ends came to 13 bases. The CDR3 extends over 12 amino acids. CDR3: CASSWGGTGQFF. CDR3 DNA sequence: TGTGCCAGCAGCTGGGGGGGGACAGGGCAGTTCTTC.

The table lists this clone with a count of one. The chain employs TRBV5-6 and TRBJ1-3, with D unclear. V lost 6 bases, J lost 3 bases, and 22 bases lay in between. The CDR3 extends over 17 amino acids. Looked up from germline, CDR1 is SGHDT and CDR2 is YYEEEE. Here the CDR3 DNA reads TGTGCCAGCACCGCTTGGTCGCGCACGGTGAGTGGAAACACCATATATTTT. This sequence encodes CASTAWSRTVSGNTIYF.

This chain joins TRBV9 and TRBJ1-3; D unclear. V lost 3 bases, J lost 9 bases, and 13 bases lay in between. CDR1 is SGDLS, CDR2 YYNGEE, per germline. The CDR3 is 13 amino acids. This chain's CDR3 is CASSDGPAGTIYF. CDR3 sequence (DNA): TGTGCCAGCAGCGACGGGCCCGCCGGCACCATATATTTT.

In this sample, this clone turned up a few times. V usage is TRBV7-9 and J usage is TRBJ2-3, with D hard to call. V was trimmed by 0 bases and J by 2 bases, leaving 12 bases between them. The CDR3 loop spans 16 amino acids. The V gene's germline CDR1 is SEHNR and CDR2 FQNEAQ (reference sequence). The CDR3 DNA reads as TGTGCCAGCAGCTTAGCGGCCTCCTCTCTCACAGATACGCAGTATTTT. This gives the protein CASSLAASSLTDTQYF.

This chain uses TRBV7-8 with TRBJ2-7; a possible D gene is TRBD2 (6 bases). This CDR3 is built from 15 residues. Trimming stripped 5 bases from V and 4 bases from J, with 18 bases between. CDR1 and CDR2 from the germline V gene are SGHVS and FQNEAQ. CDR3 nucleotide sequence: TGTGCCAGCAGCCTACCTTTCGGGAGTGGTTACGAGCAGTACTTC. This encodes CASSLPFGSGYEQYF.

The CDR3 region has the DNA TGTGCCAGCGACCAGGACTATAGCAATCAGCCCCAGCATTTT. Its protein is CASDQDYSNQPQHF. The chain recombines TRBV6-1 with TRBJ1-5; unclear D gene. Germline CDR1 and CDR2: MNHNS and SASEGT. CDR3 length equals 14 residues. Trimming removed 8 bases from V and 0 bases from J, with 11 bases in between.

The chain is built from TRBV12-5 and TRBJ2-7; D is perhaps TRBD1 (6 bases). Trimming took off 5 bases at V and 3 bases at J, with 8 bases between the two ends. Germline V CDR1 and CDR2: LGHNT, FRNRAP. The CDR3 sequence is 12 residues long. Here the CDR3 reads CASGLDSYEQYF. The CDR3 DNA sequence: TGTGCTAGTGGTCTGGACAGCTACGAGCAGTACTTC.

The sample holds a few counts of this clone. The rearrangement joins TRBV11-2 to TRBJ2-6; D is perhaps TRBD2 (5 bases). The CDR3 loop spans 15 amino acids. V was cut by 2 bases and J by 0 bases, with 5 bases left in between. Germline-derived CDR1 and CDR2 are SGHAT and FQNNGV. In nucleotides, the CDR3 is TGTGCCAGCAGCTTACGGGGCTCTGGGGCCAACGTCCTGACTTTC. It specifies CASSLRGSGANVLTF.

The chain employs TRBV9 and TRBJ2-7; 9 bases are a match to TRBD2. J gave up 5 bases and V 0 bases, and 9 bases lay outside the gene matches. The CDR3 consists of 16 residues. The germline CDR1 and CDR2 sequences are SGDLS and YYNGEE. The CDR3 DNA sequence: TGTGCCAGCAGCGTAGAATGGAGCGGGGGGAGGAACGAGCAGTACTTC. This encodes CASSVEWSGGRNEQYF. The variable domain in full, with the rest retrieved from reference TRBV9 and TRBJ2-7, is DSGVTQTPKHLITATGQRVTLRCSPRSGDLSVYWYQQSLDQGLQFLIQYYNGEERAKGNILERFSAQQFPDLHSELNLSSLELGDSALYFCASSVEWSGGRNEQYFGPGTRLTVT.

The gene calls are TRBV19 and TRBJ2-2; D may be TRBD1 or TRBD2 (6 bases each). Germline CDR1 and CDR2: LNHDA and SQIVND (reference sequence). The germline V and J ends were trimmed by 3 bases and 5 bases, with 10 bases remaining between them. CDR3 length: 14 residues. The CDR3 nucleotides are TGTGCCAGTAGTATCGGGGGCCCGACCGGGGAGCTGTTTTTT. Translating gives CASSIGGPTGELFF.

The chain is built from TRBV11-2 and TRBJ1-2; weak D call: TRBD1 (6 bases). CDR1 SGHAT and CDR2 FQNNGV come from the germline V gene. This CDR3 contains 13 residues. V shed 1 base and J shed 4 bases, with 7 bases lying between them. The CDR3 reads CASSLGTVYGYTF. Here the CDR3 DNA reads TGTGCCAGCAGCTTAGGGACAGTCTATGGCTACACCTTC.

This clone appeared a few times. The chain is built from TRBV29-1 and TRBJ1-3; no clear D gene. Germline CDR1 is SQVTM and CDR2 is ANQGSEA. Trimming pared 5 bases from V and 0 bases from J, leaving 8 bases between. The CDR3 contains 13 residues. CDR3 nucleotides: TGCAGCGTTACAGAGACCTCTGGAAACACCATATATTTT. The encoded protein is CSVTETSGNTIYF.